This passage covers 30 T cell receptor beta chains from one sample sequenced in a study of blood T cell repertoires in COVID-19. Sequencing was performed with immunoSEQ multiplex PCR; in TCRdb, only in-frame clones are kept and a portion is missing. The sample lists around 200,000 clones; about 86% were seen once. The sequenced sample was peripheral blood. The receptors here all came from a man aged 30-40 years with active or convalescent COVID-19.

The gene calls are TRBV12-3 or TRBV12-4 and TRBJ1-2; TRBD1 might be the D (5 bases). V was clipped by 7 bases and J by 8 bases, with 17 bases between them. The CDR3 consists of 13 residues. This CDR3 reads CASTPRGLRGYTF. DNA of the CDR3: TGTGCCAGCACCCCGCGGGGCCTGAGGGGCTACACCTTC.

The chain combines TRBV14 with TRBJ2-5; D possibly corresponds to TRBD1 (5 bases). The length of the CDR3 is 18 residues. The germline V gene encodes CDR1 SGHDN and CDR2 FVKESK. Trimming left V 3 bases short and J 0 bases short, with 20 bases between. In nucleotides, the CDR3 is TGTGCCAGCAGCCACAAACCGGGCCGCAGGGCGTACCAAGAGACCCAGTACTTC. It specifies CASSHKPGRRAYQETQYF.

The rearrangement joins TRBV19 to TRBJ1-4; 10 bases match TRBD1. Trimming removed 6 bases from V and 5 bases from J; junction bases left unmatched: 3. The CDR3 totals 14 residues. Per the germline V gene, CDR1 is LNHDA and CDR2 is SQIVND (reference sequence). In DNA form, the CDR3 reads TGTGCCAGTAGGACAGGGGGCCTCAATGAAAAACTGTTTTTT. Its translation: CASRTGGLNEKLFF.

CDR3 region: CASSKGPQGPPYEQYF. The CDR3, as DNA: TGTGCCAGCAGCAAGGGGCCCCAGGGGCCCCCGTACGAGCAGTACTTC. The V call is TRBV7-8, the J call TRBJ2-7, with D perhaps TRBD1 (6 bases). Trimming shortened V by 5 bases and J by 4 bases, and 21 bases separated the two germline ends. Germline loops: CDR1 SGHVS, CDR2 FQNEAQ. There are 16 residues in the CDR3.

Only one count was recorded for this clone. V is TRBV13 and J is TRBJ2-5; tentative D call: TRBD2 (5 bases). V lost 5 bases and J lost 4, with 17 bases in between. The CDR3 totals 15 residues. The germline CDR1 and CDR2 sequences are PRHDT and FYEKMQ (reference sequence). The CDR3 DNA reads TGTGCCAGCAGCCCAGATAATAGGGAGCGAGAGACCCAGTACTTC. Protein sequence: CASSPDNRERETQYF.

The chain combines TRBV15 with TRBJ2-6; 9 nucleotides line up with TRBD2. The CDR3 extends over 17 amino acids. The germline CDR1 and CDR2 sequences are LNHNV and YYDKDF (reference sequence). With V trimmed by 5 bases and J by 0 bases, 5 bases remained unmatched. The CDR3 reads CATSLAGVSSGANVLTF. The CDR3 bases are TGTGCCACCAGCTTAGCGGGGGTTTCCTCTGGGGCCAACGTCCTGACTTTC.

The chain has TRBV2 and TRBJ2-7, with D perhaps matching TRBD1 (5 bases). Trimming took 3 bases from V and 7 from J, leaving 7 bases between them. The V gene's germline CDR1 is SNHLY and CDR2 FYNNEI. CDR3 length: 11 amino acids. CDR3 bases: TGTGCCAGCAGTGACAGGGTTGAGCAGTACTTC. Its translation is CASSDRVEQYF. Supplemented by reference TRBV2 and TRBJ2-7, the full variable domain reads EPEVTQTPSHQVTQMGQEVILRCVPISNHLYFYWYRQILGQKVEFLVSFYNNEISEKSEIFDDQFSVERPDGSNFTLKIRSTKLEDSAMYFCASSDRVEQYFGPGTRLTVT.

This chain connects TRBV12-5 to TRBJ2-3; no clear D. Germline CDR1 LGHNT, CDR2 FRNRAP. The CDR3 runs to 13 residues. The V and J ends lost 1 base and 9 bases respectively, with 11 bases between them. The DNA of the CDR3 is TGTGCTAGTGGTTTGGAGGTAGCAGTGACGCAGTATTTT. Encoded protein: CASGLEVAVTQYF.

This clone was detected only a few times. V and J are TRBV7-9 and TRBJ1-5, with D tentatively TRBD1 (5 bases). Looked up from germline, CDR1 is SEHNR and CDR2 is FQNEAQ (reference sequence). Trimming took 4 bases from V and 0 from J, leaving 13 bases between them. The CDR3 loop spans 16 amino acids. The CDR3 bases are TGTGCCAGCAGCTCCCTCGACAGTTTTAGCAATCAGCCCCAGCATTTT. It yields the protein CASSSLDSFSNQPQHF.

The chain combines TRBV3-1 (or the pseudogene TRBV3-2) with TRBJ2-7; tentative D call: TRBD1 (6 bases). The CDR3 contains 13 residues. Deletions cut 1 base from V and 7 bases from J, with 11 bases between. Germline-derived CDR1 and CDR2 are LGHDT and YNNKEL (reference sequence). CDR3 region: CASSQALQGEQYV. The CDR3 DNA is TGTGCCAGCAGCCAAGCACTACAGGGTGAGCAGTACGTC.

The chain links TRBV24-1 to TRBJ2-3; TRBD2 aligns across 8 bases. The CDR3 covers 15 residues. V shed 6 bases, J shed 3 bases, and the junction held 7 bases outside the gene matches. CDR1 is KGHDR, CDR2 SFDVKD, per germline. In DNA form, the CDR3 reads TGTGCCACCAGTCCCCAAGCGGGAGTGACAGATACGCAGTATTTT. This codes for CATSPQAGVTDTQYF.

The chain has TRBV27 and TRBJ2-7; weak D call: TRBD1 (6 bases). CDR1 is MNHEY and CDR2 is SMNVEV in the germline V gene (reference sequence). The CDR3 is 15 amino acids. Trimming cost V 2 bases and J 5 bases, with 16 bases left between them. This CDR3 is CASSLKGDGTHEQYF. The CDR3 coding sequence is TGTGCCAGCAGTTTAAAGGGGGACGGGACCCACGAGCAGTACTTC.

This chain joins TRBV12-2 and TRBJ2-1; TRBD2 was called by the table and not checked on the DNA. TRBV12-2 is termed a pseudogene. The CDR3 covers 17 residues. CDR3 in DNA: TGTGCAAGTCGCTTAGGGGGAACGACTAGATCCTACAATGAGCAGTTCTTC. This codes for CASRLGGTTRSYNEQFF.

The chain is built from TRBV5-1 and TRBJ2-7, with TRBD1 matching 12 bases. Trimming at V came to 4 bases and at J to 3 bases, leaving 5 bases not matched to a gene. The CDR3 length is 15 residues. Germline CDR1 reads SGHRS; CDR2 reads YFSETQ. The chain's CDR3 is CASSKGTGGGYEQYF. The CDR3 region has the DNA TGCGCCAGCAGCAAGGGGACAGGGGGCGGCTACGAGCAGTACTTC.

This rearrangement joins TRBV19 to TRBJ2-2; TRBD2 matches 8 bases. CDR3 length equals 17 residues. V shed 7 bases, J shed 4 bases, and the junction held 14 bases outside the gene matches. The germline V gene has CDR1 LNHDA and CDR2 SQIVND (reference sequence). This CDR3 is CASNTGGAGSRTGELFF. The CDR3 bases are TGTGCCAGTAATACGGGGGGGGCAGGGAGCCGCACCGGGGAGCTGTTTTTT.

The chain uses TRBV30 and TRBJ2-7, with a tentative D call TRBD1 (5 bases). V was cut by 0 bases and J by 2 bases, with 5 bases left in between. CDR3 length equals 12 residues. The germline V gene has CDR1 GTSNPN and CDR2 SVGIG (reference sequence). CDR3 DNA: TGTGCCTGGAGTGTACAGGCCTACGAGCAGTACTTC. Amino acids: CAWSVQAYEQYF.

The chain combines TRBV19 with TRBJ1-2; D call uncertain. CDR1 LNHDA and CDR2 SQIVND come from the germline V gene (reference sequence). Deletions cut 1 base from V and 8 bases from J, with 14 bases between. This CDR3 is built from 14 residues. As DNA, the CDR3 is TGTGCCAGTAGTATAGTTAATGAGCACCTGGGCTACACCTTC. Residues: CASSIVNEHLGYTF.

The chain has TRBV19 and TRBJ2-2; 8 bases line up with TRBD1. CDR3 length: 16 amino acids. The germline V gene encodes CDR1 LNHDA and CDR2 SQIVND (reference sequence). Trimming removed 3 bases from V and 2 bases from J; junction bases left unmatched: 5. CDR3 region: CASSIPGGRNTGELFF. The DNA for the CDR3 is TGTGCCAGTAGTATCCCAGGGGGCAGAAACACCGGGGAGCTGTTTTTT.

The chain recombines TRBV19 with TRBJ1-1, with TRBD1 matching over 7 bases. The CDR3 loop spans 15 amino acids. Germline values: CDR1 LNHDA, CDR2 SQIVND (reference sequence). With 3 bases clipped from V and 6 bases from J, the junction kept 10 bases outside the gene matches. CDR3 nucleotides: TGTGCCAGTAGTATGACAGGGAGGAGGCAGGCTGAAGCTTTCTTT. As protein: CASSMTGRRQAEAFF.

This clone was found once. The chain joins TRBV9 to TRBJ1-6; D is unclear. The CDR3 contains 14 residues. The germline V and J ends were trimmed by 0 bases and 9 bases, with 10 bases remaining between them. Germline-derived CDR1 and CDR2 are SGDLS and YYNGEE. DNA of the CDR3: TGTGCCAGCAGCGTAGCAATCAGTGGTTCACCCCTCCACTTT. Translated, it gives CASSVAISGSPLHF.

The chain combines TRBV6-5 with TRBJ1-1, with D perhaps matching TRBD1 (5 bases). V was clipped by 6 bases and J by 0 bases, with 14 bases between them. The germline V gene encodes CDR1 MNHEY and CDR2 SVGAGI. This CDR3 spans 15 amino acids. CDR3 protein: CASRMEWGMNTEAFF. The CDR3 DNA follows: TGTGCCAGCAGGATGGAGTGGGGCATGAACACTGAAGCTTTCTTT.

The CDR3: CASSQVGGGETQYF. The CDR3 region has the DNA TGTGCCAGCAGTCAGGTTGGTGGAGGAGAGACCCAGTACTTC. V usage is TRBV6-2 or TRBV6-3 and J usage is TRBJ2-5; a possible D gene is TRBD2 (5 bases). The CDR3 loop spans 14 amino acids. The V end lost 5 bases, the J end lost 4 bases, and 14 bases lay between the germline ends. The germline CDR1 and CDR2 sequences are MNHEY and SVGEGT.

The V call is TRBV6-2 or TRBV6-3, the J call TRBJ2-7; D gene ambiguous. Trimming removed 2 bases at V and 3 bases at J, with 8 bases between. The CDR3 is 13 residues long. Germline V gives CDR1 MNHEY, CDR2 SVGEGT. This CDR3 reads CASSYGPLYEQYF. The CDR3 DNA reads TGTGCCAGCAGTTACGGCCCCCTCTACGAGCAGTACTTC.

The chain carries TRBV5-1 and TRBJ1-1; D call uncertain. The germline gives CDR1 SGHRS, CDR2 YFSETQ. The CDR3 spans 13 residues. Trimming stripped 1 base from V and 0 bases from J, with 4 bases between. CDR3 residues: CASSLTVNTEAFF. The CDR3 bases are TGCGCCAGCAGCTTGACGGTGAACACTGAAGCTTTCTTT.

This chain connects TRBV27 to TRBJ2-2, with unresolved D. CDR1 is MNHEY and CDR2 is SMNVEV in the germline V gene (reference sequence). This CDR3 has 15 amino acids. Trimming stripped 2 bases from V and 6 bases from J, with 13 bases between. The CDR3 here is CASSLTQFQSGELFF. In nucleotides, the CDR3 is TGTGCCAGCAGTTTAACTCAATTCCAATCCGGGGAGCTGTTTTTT.

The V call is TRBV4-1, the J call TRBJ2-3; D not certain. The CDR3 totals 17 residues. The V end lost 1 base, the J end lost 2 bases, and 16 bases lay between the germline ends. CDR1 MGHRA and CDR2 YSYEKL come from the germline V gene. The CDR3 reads CASSQGLVVAITDTQYF. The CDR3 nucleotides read TGCGCCAGCAGCCAAGGTCTTGTGGTCGCTATCACAGATACGCAGTATTTT.

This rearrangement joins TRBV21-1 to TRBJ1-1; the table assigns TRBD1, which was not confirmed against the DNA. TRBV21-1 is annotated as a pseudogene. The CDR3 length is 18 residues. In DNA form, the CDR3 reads TGTGCCAGCAGCAAAACTGAGACAGGGGAATGTGTGGCCCCTCCAGCTTTCTTT. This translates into CASSKTETGECVAPPAFF.

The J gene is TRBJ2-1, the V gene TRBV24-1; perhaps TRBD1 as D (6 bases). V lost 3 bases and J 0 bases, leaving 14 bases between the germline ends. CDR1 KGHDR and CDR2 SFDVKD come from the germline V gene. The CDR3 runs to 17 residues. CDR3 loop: CATSDTTGTSSYNEQFF. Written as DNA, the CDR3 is TGTGCCACCAGTGATACAACAGGGACAAGCTCCTACAATGAGCAGTTCTTC.

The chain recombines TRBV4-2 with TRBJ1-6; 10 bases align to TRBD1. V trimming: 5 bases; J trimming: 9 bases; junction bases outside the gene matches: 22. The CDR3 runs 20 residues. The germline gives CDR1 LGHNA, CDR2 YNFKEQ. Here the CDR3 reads CASSGGATGGAGGGGSPLHF. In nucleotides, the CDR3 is TGTGCCAGCAGCGGGGGCGCGACAGGGGGCGCGGGAGGCGGTGGTTCACCCCTCCACTTT.

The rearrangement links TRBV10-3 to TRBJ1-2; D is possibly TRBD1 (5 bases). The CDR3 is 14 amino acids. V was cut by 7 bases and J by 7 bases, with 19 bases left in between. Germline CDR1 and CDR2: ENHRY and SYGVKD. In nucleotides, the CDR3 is TGTGCCATCAATGGAGGGAGACAGACTTTTGGCTACACCTTC. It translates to CAINGGRQTFGYTF.